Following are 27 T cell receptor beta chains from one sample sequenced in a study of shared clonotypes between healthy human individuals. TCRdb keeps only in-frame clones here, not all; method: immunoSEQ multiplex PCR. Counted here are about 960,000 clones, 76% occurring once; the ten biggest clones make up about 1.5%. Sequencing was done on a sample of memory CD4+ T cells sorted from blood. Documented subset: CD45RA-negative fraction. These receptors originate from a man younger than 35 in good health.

The CDR3 region is CASSLGQPTDTQYF. CDR3 DNA sequence: TGCGCCAGCAGCCTCGGACAGCCGACAGATACGCAGTATTTT. The genes are TRBV5-1 and TRBJ2-3, with D tentatively TRBD1 (6 bases). The CDR3 has 14 residues. In germline, CDR1 is SGHRS, CDR2 YFSETQ. The V and J ends lost 4 bases and 3 bases respectively, with 12 bases between them.

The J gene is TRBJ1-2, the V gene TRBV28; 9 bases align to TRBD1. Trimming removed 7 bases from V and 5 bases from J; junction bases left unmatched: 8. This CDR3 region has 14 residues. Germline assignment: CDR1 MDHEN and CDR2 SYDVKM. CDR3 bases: TGTGCCAGCAAAGGCGGGACAGGGAAGTATGGCTACACCTTC. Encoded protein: CASKGGTGKYGYTF.

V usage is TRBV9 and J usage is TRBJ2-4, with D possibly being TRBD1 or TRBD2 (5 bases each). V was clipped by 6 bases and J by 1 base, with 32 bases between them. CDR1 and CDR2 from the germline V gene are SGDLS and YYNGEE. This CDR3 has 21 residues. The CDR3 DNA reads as TGTGCCAGCACCGAGCGACTGGGGGTCTGGACCGCTCGCTTTGCCAAAAACATTCAGTACTTC. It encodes CASTERLGVWTARFAKNIQYF.

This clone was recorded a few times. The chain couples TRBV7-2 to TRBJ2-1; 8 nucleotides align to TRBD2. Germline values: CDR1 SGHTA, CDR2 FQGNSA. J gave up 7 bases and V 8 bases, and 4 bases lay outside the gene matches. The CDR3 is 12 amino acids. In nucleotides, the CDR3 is TGTGCCAGCCGGAGACTAGCGAATGAGCAGTTCTTC. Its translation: CASRRLANEQFF.

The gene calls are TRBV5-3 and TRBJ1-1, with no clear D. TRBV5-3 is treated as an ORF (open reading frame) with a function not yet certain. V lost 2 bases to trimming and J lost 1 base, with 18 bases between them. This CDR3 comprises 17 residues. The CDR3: CARSLQTDQDTNTEAFF. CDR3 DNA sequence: TGTGCCAGAAGCTTACAAACCGACCAGGATACGAACACTGAAGCTTTCTTT.

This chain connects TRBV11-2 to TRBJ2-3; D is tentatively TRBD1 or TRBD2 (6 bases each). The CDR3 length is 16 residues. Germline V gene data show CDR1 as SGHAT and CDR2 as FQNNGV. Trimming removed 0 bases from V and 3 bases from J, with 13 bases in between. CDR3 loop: CASSLDPGAGTDTQYF. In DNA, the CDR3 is TGTGCCAGCAGCTTAGATCCGGGGGCTGGGACAGATACGCAGTATTTT. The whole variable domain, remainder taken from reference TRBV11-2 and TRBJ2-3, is EAGVAQSPRYKIIEKRQSVAFWCNPISGHATLYWYQQILGQGPKLLIQFQNNGVVDDSQLPKDRFSAERLKGVDSTLKIQPAKLEDSAVYLCASSLDPGAGTDTQYFGPGTRLTVL.

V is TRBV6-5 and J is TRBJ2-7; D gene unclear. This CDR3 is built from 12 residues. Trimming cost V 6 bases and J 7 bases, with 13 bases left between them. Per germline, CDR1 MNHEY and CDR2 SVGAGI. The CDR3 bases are TGTGCCAGCAGCGGAAACTCCTGGGAGCAGTACTTC. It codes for CASSGNSWEQYF.

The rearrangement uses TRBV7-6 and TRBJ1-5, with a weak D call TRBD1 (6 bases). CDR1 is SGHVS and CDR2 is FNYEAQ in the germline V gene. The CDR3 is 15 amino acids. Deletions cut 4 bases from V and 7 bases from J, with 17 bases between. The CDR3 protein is CASSSLGGAGQPQHF. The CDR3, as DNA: TGTGCCAGCAGCTCCCTGGGGGGGGCAGGCCAGCCCCAGCATTTT. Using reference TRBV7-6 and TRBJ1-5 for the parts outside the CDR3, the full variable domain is GAGVSQSPRYKVTKRGQDVALRCDPISGHVSLYWYRQALGQGPEFLTYFNYEAQQDKSGLPNDRFSAERPEGSISTLTIQRTEQRDSAMYRCASSSLGGAGQPQHFGDGTRLSIL.

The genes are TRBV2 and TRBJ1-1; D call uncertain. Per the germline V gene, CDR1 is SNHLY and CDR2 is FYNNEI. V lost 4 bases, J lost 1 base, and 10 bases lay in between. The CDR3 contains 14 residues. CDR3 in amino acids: CASSVFGSNTEAFF. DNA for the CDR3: TGTGCCAGCAGTGTATTCGGGTCGAACACTGAAGCTTTCTTT.

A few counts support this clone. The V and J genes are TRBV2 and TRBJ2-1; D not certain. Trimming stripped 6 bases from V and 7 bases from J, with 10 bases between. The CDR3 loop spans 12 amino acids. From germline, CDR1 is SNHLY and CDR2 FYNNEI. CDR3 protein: CASSQLWNEQFF. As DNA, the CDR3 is TGTGCCAGCAGCCAGCTATGGAATGAGCAGTTCTTC. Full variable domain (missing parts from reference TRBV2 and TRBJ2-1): EPEVTQTPSHQVTQMGQEVILRCVPISNHLYFYWYRQILGQKVEFLVSFYNNEISEKSEIFDDQFSVERPDGSNFTLKIRSTKLEDSAMYFCASSQLWNEQFFGPGTRLTVL.

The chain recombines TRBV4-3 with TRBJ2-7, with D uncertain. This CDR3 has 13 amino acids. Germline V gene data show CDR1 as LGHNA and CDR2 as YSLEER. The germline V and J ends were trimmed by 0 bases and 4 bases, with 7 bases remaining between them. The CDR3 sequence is CASSQDGEYEQYF. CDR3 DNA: TGCGCCAGCAGCCAAGATGGCGAATACGAGCAGTACTTC.

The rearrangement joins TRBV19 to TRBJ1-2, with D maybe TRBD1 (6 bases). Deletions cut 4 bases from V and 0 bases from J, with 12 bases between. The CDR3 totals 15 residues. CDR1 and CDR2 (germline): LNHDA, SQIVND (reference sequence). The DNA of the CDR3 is TGTGCCAGTAGTAACAGGGACGGAGCTAACTATGGCTACACCTTC. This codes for CASSNRDGANYGYTF.

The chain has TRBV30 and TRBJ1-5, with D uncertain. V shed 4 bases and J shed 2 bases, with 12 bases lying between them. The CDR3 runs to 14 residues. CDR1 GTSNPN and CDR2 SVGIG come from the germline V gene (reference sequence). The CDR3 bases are TGTGCCTGGACCAAGGGCGGAGGCAATCAGCCCCAGCATTTT. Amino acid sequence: CAWTKGGGNQPQHF.

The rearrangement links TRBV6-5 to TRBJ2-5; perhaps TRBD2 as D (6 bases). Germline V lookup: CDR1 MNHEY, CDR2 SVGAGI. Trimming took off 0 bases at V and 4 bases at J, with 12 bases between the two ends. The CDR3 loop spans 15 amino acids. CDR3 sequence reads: CASSYSSGVAETQYF. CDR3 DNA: TGTGCCAGCAGTTACTCATCGGGAGTGGCAGAGACCCAGTACTTC.

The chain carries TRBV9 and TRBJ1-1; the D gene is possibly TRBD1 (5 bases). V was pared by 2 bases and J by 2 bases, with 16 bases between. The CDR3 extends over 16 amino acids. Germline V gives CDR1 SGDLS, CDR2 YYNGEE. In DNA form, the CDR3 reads TGTGCCAGCAGCGTGGGGACCCTAGTGGGAAACACTGAAGCTTTCTTT. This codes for CASSVGTLVGNTEAFF.

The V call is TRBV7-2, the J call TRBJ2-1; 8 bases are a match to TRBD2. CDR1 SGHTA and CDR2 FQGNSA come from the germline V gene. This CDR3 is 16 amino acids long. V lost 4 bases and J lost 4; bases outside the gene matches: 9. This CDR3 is CASSSLSGRGYNEQFF. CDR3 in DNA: TGTGCCAGCAGCTCCCTGAGCGGGAGAGGGTACAATGAGCAGTTCTTC.

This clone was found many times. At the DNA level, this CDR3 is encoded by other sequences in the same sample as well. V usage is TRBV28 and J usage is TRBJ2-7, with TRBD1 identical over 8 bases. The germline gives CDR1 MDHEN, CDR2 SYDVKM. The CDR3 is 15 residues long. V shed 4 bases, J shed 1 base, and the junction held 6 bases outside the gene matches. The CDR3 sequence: CASSSAGTGSYEQYF. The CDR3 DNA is TGTGCCAGCAGTTCTGCCGGGACAGGTTCCTACGAGCAGTACTTC. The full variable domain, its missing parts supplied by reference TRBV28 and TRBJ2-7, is DVKVTQSSRYLVKRTGEKVFLECVQDMDHENMFWYRQDPGLGLRLIYFSYDVKMKEKGDIPEGYSVSREKKERFSLILESASTNQTSMYLCASSSAGTGSYEQYFGPGTRLTVT.

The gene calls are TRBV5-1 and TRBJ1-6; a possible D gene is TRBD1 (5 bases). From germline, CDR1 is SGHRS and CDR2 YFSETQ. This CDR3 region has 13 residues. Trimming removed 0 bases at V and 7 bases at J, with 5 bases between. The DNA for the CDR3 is TGCGCCAGCAGCTTGGAGGGGAATTCACCCCTCCACTTT. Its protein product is CASSLEGNSPLHF.

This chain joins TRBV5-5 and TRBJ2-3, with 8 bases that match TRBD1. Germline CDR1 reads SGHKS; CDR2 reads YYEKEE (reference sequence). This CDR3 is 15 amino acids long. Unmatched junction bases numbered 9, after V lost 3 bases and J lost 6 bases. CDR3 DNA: TGTGCCAGCAGCTCATACAGGGGGTTCTGGGATACGCAGTATTTT. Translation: CASSSYRGFWDTQYF.

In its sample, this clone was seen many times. DNA for the CDR3: TGTGCCAGCAGCTTGGATCGCGGGCGGGCTTCCACAGATACGCAGTATTTT. Protein: CASSLDRGRASTDTQYF. This chain connects TRBV5-4 to TRBJ2-3; maybe TRBD2 (5 bases). Trimming pared 0 bases from V and 2 bases from J, leaving 16 bases between. The CDR3 totals 17 residues. Germline CDR1 SGHNT, CDR2 YYREEE (reference sequence).

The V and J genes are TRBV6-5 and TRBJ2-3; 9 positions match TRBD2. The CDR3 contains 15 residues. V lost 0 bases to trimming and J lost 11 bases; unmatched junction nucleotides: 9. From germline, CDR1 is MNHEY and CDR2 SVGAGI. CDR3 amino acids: CASSYSRGGHILQYF. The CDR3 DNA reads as TGTGCCAGCAGTTACTCGCGGGGGGGCCACATTTTGCAGTATTTT.

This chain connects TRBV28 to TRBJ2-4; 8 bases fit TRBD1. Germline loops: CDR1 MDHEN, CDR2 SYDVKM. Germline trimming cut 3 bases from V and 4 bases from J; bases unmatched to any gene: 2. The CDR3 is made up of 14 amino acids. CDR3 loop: CASSFRDRKNIQYF. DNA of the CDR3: TGTGCCAGCAGTTTCCGGGACAGGAAAAACATTCAGTACTTC.

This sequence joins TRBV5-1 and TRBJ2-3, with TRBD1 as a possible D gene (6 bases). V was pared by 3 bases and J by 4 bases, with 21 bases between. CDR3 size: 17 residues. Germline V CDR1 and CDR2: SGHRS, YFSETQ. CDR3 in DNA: TGCGCCAGCAGCTCGAAAGGGGTACAGGGTAAGGCAGATACGCAGTATTTT. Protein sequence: CASSSKGVQGKADTQYF.

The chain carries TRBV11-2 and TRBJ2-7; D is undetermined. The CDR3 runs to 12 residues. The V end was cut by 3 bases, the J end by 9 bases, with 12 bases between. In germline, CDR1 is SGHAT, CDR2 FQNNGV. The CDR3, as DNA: TGTGCCAGCAGCTTGGAAGAGGTCTTGCAGTACTTC. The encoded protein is CASSLEEVLQYF.

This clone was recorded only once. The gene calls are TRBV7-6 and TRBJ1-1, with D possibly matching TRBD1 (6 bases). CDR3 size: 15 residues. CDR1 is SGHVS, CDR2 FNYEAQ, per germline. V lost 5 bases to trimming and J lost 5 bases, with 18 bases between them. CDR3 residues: CASSPGDTTFTEAFF. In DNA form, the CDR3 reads TGTGCCAGCAGCCCAGGGGACACTACTTTTACTGAAGCTTTCTTT.

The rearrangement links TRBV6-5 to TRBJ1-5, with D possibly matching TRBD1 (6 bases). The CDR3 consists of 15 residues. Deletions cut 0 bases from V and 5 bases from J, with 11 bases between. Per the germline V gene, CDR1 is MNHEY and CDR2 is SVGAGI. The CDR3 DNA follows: TGTGCCAGCAGTTACTCGGGGGCAGGGGATCAGCCCCAGCATTTT. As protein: CASSYSGAGDQPQHF.

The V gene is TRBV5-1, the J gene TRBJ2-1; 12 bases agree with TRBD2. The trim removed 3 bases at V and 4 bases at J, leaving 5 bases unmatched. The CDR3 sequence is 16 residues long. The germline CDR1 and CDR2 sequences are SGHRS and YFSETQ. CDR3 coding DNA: TGCGCCAGCAGCTCTAGCGGGAGGGCCCGGTACAATGAGCAGTTCTTC. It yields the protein CASSSSGRARYNEQFF. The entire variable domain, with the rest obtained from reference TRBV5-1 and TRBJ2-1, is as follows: KAGVTQTPRYLIKTRGQQVTLSCSPISGHRSVSWYQQTPGQGLQFLFEYFSETQRNKGNFPGRFSGRQFSNSRSEMNVSTLELGDSALYLCASSSSGRARYNEQFFGPGTRLTVL.